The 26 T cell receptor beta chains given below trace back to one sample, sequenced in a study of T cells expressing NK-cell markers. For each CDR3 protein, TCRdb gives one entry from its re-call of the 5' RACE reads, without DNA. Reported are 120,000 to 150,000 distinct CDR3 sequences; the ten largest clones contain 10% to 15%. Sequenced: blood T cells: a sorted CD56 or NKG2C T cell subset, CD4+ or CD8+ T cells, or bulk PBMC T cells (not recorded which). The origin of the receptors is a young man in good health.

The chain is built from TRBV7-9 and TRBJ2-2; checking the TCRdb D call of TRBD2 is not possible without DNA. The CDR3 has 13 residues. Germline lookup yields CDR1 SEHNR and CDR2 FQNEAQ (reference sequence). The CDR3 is CASSLPSDGELFF.

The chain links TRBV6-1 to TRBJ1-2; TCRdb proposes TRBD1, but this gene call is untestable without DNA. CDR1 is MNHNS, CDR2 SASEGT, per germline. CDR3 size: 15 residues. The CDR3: CASSLTGGAMSGYTF.

This CDR3 reads CASSLGQGNYGYTF. The rearrangement links TRBV7-9 to TRBJ1-2; TCRdb's assignment of TRBD1 cannot be checked, as there is no DNA. The V gene's germline CDR1 is SEHNR and CDR2 FQNEAQ (reference sequence). The CDR3 is 14 residues long.

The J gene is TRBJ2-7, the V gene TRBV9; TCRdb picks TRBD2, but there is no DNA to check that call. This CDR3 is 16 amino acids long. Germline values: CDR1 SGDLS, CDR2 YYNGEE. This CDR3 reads CASSGASGTSGYEQYF.

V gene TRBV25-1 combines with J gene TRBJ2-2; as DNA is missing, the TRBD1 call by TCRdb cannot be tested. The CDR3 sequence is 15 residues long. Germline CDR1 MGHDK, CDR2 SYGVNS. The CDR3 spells CASSDRESPPGELFF.

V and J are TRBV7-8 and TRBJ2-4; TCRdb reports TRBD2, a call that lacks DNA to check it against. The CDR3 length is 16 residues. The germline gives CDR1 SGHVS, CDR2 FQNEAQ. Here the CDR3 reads CASSFLTGGAKNIQYF.

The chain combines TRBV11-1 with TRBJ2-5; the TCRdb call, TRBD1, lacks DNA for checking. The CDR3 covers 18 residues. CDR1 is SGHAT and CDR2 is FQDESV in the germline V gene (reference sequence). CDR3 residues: CASSSTTGQGGLVETQYF.

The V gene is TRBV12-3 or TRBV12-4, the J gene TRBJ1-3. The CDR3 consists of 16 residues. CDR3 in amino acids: CASTHHLRVSGNTIYF.

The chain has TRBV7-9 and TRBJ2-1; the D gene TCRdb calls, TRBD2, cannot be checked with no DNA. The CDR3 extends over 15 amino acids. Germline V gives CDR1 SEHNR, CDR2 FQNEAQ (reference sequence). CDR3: CASSFPSGKVNEQFF. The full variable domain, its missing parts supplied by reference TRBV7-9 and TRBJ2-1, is DTGVSQNPRHKITKRGQNVTFRCDPISEHNRLYWYRQTLGQGPEFLTYFQNEAQLEKSRLLSDRFSAERPKGSFSTLEIQRTEQGDSAMYLCASSFPSGKVNEQFFGPGTRLTVL.

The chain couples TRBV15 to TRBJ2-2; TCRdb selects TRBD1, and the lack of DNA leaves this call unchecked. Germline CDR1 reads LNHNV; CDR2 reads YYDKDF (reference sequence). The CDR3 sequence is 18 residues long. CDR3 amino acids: CATSRDGGGRKGTGELFF.

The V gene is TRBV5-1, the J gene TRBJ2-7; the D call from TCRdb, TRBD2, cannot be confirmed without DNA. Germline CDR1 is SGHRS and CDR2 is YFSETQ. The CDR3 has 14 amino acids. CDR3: CASSSLAGDYEQYF.

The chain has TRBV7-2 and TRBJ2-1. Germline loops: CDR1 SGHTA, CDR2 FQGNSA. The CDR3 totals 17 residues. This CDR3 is CASSSLSATRVGNEQFF.

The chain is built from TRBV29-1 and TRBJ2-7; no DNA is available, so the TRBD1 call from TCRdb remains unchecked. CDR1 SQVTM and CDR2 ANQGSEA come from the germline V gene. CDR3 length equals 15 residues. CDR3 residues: CSVEEEGGVSYEQYF.

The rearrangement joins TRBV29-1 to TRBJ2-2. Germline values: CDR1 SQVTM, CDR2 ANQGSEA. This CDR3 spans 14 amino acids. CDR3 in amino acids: CSFLGESNTGELFF.

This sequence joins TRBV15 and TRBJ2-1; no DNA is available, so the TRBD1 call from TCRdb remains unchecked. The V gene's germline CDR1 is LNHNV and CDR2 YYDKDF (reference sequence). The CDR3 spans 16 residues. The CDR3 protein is CATSRDPGQNTNEQFF.

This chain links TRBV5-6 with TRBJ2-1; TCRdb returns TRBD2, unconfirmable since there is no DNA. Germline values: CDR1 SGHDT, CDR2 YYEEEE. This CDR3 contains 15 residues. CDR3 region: CASSLRGPTYNEQFF.

CDR3 sequence: CASSLKAVLETVIYNEQFF. The chain recombines TRBV6-1 with TRBJ2-1. Germline values: CDR1 MNHNS, CDR2 SASEGT. The CDR3 is 19 residues long.

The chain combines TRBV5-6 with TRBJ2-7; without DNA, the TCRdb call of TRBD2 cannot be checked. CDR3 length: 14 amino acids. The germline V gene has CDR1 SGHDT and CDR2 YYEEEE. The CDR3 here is CASSFAAGGYEQYF.

CDR3 in amino acids: CASSGSETQYF. V gene TRBV5-5 combines with J gene TRBJ2-5. Looked up from germline, CDR1 is SGHKS and CDR2 is YYEKEE (reference sequence). The CDR3 contains 11 residues.

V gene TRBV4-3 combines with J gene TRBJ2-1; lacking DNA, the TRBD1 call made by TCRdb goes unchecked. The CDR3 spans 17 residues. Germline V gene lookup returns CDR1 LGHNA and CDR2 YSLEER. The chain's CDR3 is CASSQDGTPSSYNEQFF.

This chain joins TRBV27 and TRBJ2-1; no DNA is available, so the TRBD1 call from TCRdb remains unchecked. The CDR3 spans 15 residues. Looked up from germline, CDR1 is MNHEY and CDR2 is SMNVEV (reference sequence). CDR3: CASRALGGFFNEQFF.

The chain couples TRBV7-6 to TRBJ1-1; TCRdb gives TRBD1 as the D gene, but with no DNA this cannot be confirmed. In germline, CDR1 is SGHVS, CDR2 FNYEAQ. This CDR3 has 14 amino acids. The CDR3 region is CASSFGEGDTEAFF. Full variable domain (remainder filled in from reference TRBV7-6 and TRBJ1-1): GAGVSQSPRYKVTKRGQDVALRCDPISGHVSLYWYRQALGQGPEFLTYFNYEAQQDKSGLPNDRFSAERPEGSISTLTIQRTEQRDSAMYRCASSFGEGDTEAFFGQGTRLTVV.

CDR3 residues: CASSPGNQPQHF. This chain joins TRBV7-9 and TRBJ1-5; TCRdb's assignment of TRBD1 cannot be checked, as there is no DNA. Germline-derived CDR1 and CDR2 are SEHNR and FQNEAQ (reference sequence). CDR3 length: 12 residues.

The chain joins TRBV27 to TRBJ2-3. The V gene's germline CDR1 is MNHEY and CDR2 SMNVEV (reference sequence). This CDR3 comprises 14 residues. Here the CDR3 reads CASSVGGSTDTQYF.

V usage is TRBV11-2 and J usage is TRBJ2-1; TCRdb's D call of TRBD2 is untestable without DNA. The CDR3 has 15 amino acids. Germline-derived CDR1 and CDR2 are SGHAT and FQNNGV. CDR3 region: CASSLSAGGGNEQFF.

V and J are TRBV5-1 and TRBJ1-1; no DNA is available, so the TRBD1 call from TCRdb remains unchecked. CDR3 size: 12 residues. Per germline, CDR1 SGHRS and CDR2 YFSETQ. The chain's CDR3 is CASSWGQGEAFF.